This is a list of T cell receptor beta chains from one sample in a study of cytotoxic CD8 clonotypes in ibrutinib-treated CLL. Here immunoSEQ multiplex PCR was the method, and the copy in TCRdb shows in-frame clones only, minus some. The table lists 200,000 to 250,000 clones, 70% of them singletons. The sequenced sample was PBMCs, obtained after 24 months of ibrutinib treatment. The receptors originated from a human donor with chronic lymphocytic leukemia. Each CDR3 is given with its conserved first and last residue. A D gene is named only where the DNA matches it firmly. Expanded clones are given a class, and other clones once, few, many or no size at all.

>TRBV27|TRBD1|TRBJ2-3|once
CASSPRTGPGDTQYF
TGTGCCAGCAGTCCGCGGACAGGACCGGGAGATACGCAGTATTTT
>TRBV7-2|NA|TRBJ2-1|NA
CASSSGAATYNEQFF
TGTGCCAGCAGCTCCGGGGCGGCAACTTACAATGAGCAGTTCTTC
>TRBV29-1|TRBD1|TRBJ2-7|NA
CSVVSGTGGSEQYF
TGCAGCGTTGTTTCCGGGACAGGGGGATCGGAGCAGTACTTC
>TRBV13|NA|TRBJ1-1|NA
CASNPLSENTEAFF
TGTGCCAGCAATCCCCTCTCAGAGAACACTGAAGCTTTCTTT
>TRBV28|TRBD2|TRBJ2-7|few
CASSFATGLQYF
TGTGCCAGCAGCTTCGCCACGGGACTACAGTACTTC
>TRBV30|NA|TRBJ2-1|NA
CAWSVSHYNEQFF
TGTGCCTGGAGTGTGTCCCACTACAATGAGCAGTTCTTC
>TRBV7-8|NA|TRBJ2-2|NA
CASSLNNILNTGELFF
TGTGCCAGCAGCTTAAACAACATATTGAACACCGGGGAGCTGTTTTTT
>TRBV19|NA|TRBJ2-7|few
CASSIEGNGFYEQYF
TGTGCCAGTAGTATAGAGGGGAACGGCTTCTACGAGCAGTACTTC
>TRBV7-9|NA|TRBJ2-7|few
CASSHTGTSYEQYF
TGTGCCAGCAGCCATACCGGGACCTCCTACGAGCAGTACTTC
>TRBV7-9|NA|TRBJ1-5|NA
CASSTAGGNQPQHF
TGTGCCAGCAGCACCGCCGGAGGGAATCAGCCCCAGCATTTT
>TRBV7-3|NA|TRBJ2-3|once
CASSLGVAVADTQYF
TGTGCCAGCAGCCTCGGAGTGGCGGTGGCAGATACGCAGTATTTT
>TRBV27|NA|TRBJ2-7|NA
CASSTLDRYEQYF
TGTGCCAGCAGTACCTTGGACCGCTACGAGCAGTACTTC
>TRBV29-1|NA|TRBJ1-2|NA
CSVEDKGPGDTF
TGCAGCGTTGAAGATAAAGGGCCAGGCGATACCTTC
>TRBV2|NA|TRBJ2-5|NA
CASSGLQTETQYF
TGTGCCAGCAGTGGGTTACAGACGGAGACCCAGTACTTC
>TRBV6-5|NA|TRBJ2-3|NA
CASSYSGGNTDTQYF
TGTGCCAGCAGTTACTCTGGCGGGAACACAGATACGCAGTATTTT
>TRBV29-1|NA|TRBJ2-3|few
CSVGSLLGTDTQYF
TGCAGCGTTGGGTCCCTGCTGGGCACAGATACGCAGTATTTT
>TRBV7-9|TRBD2|TRBJ2-3|NA
CASSPRREVGPGMYF
TGTGCCAGCAGCCCGAGGCGGGAGGTGGGTCCCGGAATGTATTTT
>TRBV6-6|NA|TRBJ2-7|NA
CASSYGDGLNYEQYF
TGTGCCAGCAGTTACGGGGACGGCCTCAACTACGAGCAGTACTTC
>TRBV5-1|TRBD1|TRBJ1-6|NA
CASSSGQINNSPLHF
TGCGCCAGCAGCTCGGGACAGATTAATAATTCACCCCTCCACTTT
>TRBV27|NA|TRBJ2-7|NA
CASSQGTRGYEQYF
TGTGCCAGCTCTCAGGGAACTCGAGGGTACGAGCAGTACTTC
>TRBV29-1|NA|TRBJ2-3|once
CSVEDLGDTQYF
TGCAGCGTTGAAGATCTAGGTGATACGCAGTATTTT
>TRBV19|NA|TRBJ2-6|NA
CASSSSSGANVLTF
TGTGCCAGTAGTTCGAGCTCTGGGGCCAACGTCCTGACTTTC
>TRBV29-1|NA|TRBJ1-2|NA
CSVPTQYGYTF
TGCAGCGTCCCTACCCAATATGGCTACACCTTC
>TRBV7-9|TRBD1|TRBJ1-2|NA
CASSSGDRQSYGYTF
TGTGCCAGCAGTTCCGGGGACAGACAAAGCTATGGCTACACCTTC
>TRBV19|TRBD2|TRBJ2-3|NA
CASSIGKLAGGGDTQYF
TGTGCCAGTAGTATAGGGAAACTAGCGGGAGGGGGAGATACGCAGTATTTT
>TRBV7-8|NA|TRBJ2-3|NA
CASSFGWTTDTQYF
TGTGCCAGCAGCTTTGGCTGGACCACAGATACGCAGTATTTT
>TRBV7-2|NA|TRBJ1-2|NA
CASSTGGTIDGYTF
TGTGCCAGCAGCACCGGGGGGACTATCGATGGCTACACCTTC
>TRBV28|NA|TRBJ1-5|NA
CASSSNRGNQPQHF
TGTGCCAGCAGCAGCAACAGGGGCAATCAGCCCCAGCATTTT
>TRBV6-5|TRBD1|TRBJ1-2|NA
CASSTQDRRGYTF
TGTGCCAGCAGTACCCAGGACAGGCGGGGCTACACCTTC
>TRBV14|NA|TRBJ2-7|few
CASSQSWREQYF
TGTGCCAGCAGCCAAAGTTGGCGCGAGCAGTACTTC
>TRBV2|NA|TRBJ2-7|NA
CASNRDPSYEQYF
TGTGCCAGCAACCGAGACCCTTCCTACGAGCAGTACTTC
>TRBV6-5|NA|TRBJ1-1|NA
CASQTGLNTEAFF
TGTGCCAGCCAAACAGGGCTTAACACTGAAGCTTTCTTT
>TRBV6-5|TRBD1|TRBJ2-7|NA
CASSCNRGWESYEQYF
TGTGCCAGCAGTTGCAACAGGGGGTGGGAGTCCTACGAGCAGTACTTC
>TRBV6-5|NA|TRBJ2-3|NA
CASSHKDTQYF
TGTGCCAGCAGCCATAAAGATACGCAGTATTTT
>TRBV7-3|NA|TRBJ2-5|NA
CASSPNYGETQYF
TGTGCCAGCAGCCCAAATTATGGGGAGACCCAGTACTTC
>TRBV7-2|NA|TRBJ2-6|NA
CASSLFRQGTGANVLTF
TGTGCCAGCAGCTTATTCAGGCAGGGAACGGGGGCCAACGTCCTGACTTTC
>TRBV6-5|TRBD1|TRBJ2-7|NA
CASSYRQGTYEQYF
TGTGCCAGCAGTTACCGACAGGGAACCTACGAGCAGTACTTC
>TRBV9|NA|TRBJ2-7|NA
CASSLSSYEQYF
TGTGCCAGCAGCCTGAGCTCCTACGAGCAGTACTTC
>TRBV29-1|TRBD1|TRBJ1-1|NA
CSVSRDRNTEAFF
TGCAGCGTGAGCCGGGACAGGAACACTGAAGCTTTCTTT
>TRBV4-3|NA|TRBJ2-4|NA
CASSQDRLEGNIQYF
TGCGCCAGCAGCCAAGATAGGCTAGAAGGGAACATTCAGTACTTC
>TRBV18|NA|TRBJ1-5|NA
CASSTFTADNQPQHF
TGTGCCAGCTCGACCTTCACGGCAGATAATCAGCCCCAGCATTTT
>TRBV19|NA|TRBJ2-7|NA
CASREEWTAYEQYF
TGTGCCAGTAGAGAGGAATGGACAGCCTACGAGCAGTACTTC
>TRBV7-2|TRBD1|TRBJ1-2|NA
CASSTGGEMRGYTF
TGTGCCAGCAGCACAGGGGGGGAGATGAGGGGCTACACCTTC
>TRBV28|TRBD1|TRBJ2-3|NA
CASSSTGDTQYF
TGTGCCAGCAGTTCGACAGGGGATACGCAGTATTTT
>TRBV6-5|TRBD1|TRBJ2-7|NA
CASSYGTGDLYEQYF
TGTGCCAGCAGTTACGGGACAGGGGACCTTTACGAGCAGTACTTC
>TRBV15|NA|TRBJ2-6|NA
CATSRVGGANVLTF
TGTGCCACCAGCAGAGTGGGTGGGGCCAACGTCCTGACTTTC
>TRBV10-3|TRBD1|TRBJ2-5|NA
CAIGQVTQETQYF
TGTGCCATTGGACAGGTGACCCAAGAGACCCAGTACTTC
>TRBV12-5|NA|TRBJ1-3|NA
CASGLLGDSGNTIYF
TGTGCTAGTGGTTTGTTGGGGGACTCTGGAAACACCATATATTTT
>TRBV12-5|NA|TRBJ2-1|NA
CASGFSGEQFF
TGTGCTAGTGGTTTTAGTGGTGAGCAGTTCTTC
>TRBV27|NA|TRBJ1-2|NA
CASIIAPHHDYGYTF
TGTGCCAGCATCATCGCCCCCCATCACGACTATGGCTACACCTTC
>TRBV30|NA|TRBJ1-5|few
CAWSGGRVQPQHF
TGTGCCTGGAGCGGGGGCAGGGTTCAGCCCCAGCATTTT
>TRBV4-1|TRBD2|TRBJ2-7|few
CASSLQPGLESHEQYF
TGCGCCAGCAGCTTACAGCCGGGACTAGAGTCCCACGAGCAGTACTTC
>TRBV25-1|NA|TRBJ2-1|once
CASLGRVGGVMYNEQFF
TGTGCCAGCCTCGGTCGGGTAGGGGGTGTAATGTACAATGAGCAGTTCTTC
>TRBV4-2|NA|TRBJ1-2|NA
CASSQEGDYGYTF
TGTGCCAGCAGCCAAGAGGGGGATTATGGCTACACCTTC